This entry features one T cell receptor beta chain sequence. What it binds is unknown. The CDR3 runs to 16 residues. CDR1 and CDR2 from the germline V gene are KGHSH and LQKENI. Trimming removed 1 base from V and 0 bases from J; junction bases left unmatched: 3. This specimen belongs to a study of shared clonotypes between healthy human individuals. General observations from the study: Only blood samples were collected, and tissue repertoires likely differ.

Researchers divided each subset's genomic DNA evenly across several immunoSEQ plates. Sequenced by immunoSEQ multiplex PCR; TCRdb stores in-frame clones only, minus some. This sample yields about 2.4 million clones, of which over 85% are seen a single time; around 0.37% belongs to the top ten. This TCR was sampled from a man between 18 and 29 years old in good health. Some clones in this sample may be carry-over from other donors' samples. The specimen sequenced was naive CD4+ T cells from PBMCs. The subset denotes: CD45RA+ positively selected. The V and J genes are TRBV18 and TRBJ2-1; 7 bases fit TRBD2. The CDR3 nucleotides are TGTGCCAGCTCACCACTTGGCGGGAGCTCCTACAATGAGCAGTTCTTC. Translating gives CASSPLGGSSYNEQFF.